This T cell receptor beta chain appears in the sequencing data of a study of CD8+CD57+ T cells in acquired aplastic anemia. TCR beta VDJ combinations and CDR3 sequences were profiled from genomic DNA. Via MiXCR, TCRdb re-called the reads, giving one row per CDR3 protein. The repertoire holds over 150,000 distinct CDR3 sequences, with around 45% as singletons. This clonotype turned up a few times. The CDR3 extends over 18 amino acids. V was clipped by 6 bases and J by 4 bases; unmatched bases: 13. The sequence derives from a human donor in good health. Sequencing was carried out using sorted CD4+, CD8+, or CD8+CD57+ T cells (not recorded which) from PBMCs. This chain links TRBV23-1 with TRBJ2-1, with 12 bases matching TRBD2. TRBV23-1 is an ORF for which the function is uncertain. The CDR3 bases are TGCGCCAGCAGGCAGACTCCTCTAGCGGGGGGGGGGTACAATGAGCAGTTCTTC. The encoded protein is CASRQTPLAGGGYNEQFF.